This T cell receptor beta chain was profiled in a study of monozygotic twins with inflammatory bowel disease. Eight cDNA synthesis reactions were run for every sample. Following a re-call of the 5' RACE reads, TCRdb has one entry per CDR3 protein and lacks DNA. The sample includes more than 300,000 distinct CDR3 sequences. CDR1 and CDR2 from the germline V gene are SGHRS and YFSETQ. The length of the CDR3 is 11 residues. The rearrangement uses TRBV5-1 and TRBJ2-1; the D call of TRBD1 rests on TCRdb alone, since no DNA is present to check it. Material for sequencing was blood. This TCR was recovered from a human donor with ulcerative colitis or Crohn's disease, or a healthy co-twin of an affected twin (not recorded which). CDR3: CASQGVSEQFF.